Sequencing of this T cell receptor beta chain was carried out in a study of response to subunit inactivated influenza vaccine. TCRdb independently ran MiXCR on the RT-PCR reads; one entry per CDR3 protein. The table shows hundreds of thousands of distinct CDR3 sequences, with around 11% occurring only once. This clonotype was picked up many times. CDR3 length: 13 residues. V was shortened by 5 bases and J by 3 bases, with 8 bases between the two germline ends. The germline CDR1 and CDR2 sequences are SNHLY and FYNNEI. These same data were also listed under a study on T cells expressing NK-cell markers. That work contributes: What made the TCR beta cDNA was 5'RACE template switching with UMIs. It was sorted CD3+CD56-NKG2C+, CD3+CD56+NKG2C- and CD3+CD56+NKG2C+ T cells that provided the TCR beta repertoires. A few donors' CD3+CD56-NKG2C+ cells were dominated by the same clonotypes.

Sequenced material: PBMCs from blood, taken on the day of vaccination. This receptor was taken from a man aged 50-60 years who received an inactivated influenza vaccine. The chain recombines TRBV2 with TRBJ2-1; maybe TRBD2 (5 bases). CDR3 bases: TGTGCCAGCAGTTCCACTAGCTACAATGAGCAGTTCTTC. Residues: CASSSTSYNEQFF.